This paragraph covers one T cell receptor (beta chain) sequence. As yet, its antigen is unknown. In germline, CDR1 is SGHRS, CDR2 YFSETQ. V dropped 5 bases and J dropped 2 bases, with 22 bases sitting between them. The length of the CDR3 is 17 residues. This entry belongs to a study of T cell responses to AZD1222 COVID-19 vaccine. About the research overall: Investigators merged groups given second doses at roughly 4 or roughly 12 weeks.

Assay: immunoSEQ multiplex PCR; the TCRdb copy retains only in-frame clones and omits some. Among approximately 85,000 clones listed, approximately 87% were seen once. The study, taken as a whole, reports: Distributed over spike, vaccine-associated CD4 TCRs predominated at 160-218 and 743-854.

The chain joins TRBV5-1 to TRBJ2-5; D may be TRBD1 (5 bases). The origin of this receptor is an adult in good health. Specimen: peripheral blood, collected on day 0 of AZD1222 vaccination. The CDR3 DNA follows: TGCGCCAGCAGAAGGGGAACGGACCCGAATCTACAAGAGACCCAGTACTTC. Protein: CASRRGTDPNLQETQYF.